The clone carrying this T cell receptor (beta chain) was observed a handful of times. Its antigen is not known. The sample belongs to a study of blood T cells in healthy people across ages. Study results and limitations: Conclusively comparing naive with antigen-experienced cells was impossible with unsorted PBMCs.

PCR was performed a second time for 7 to 11 cycles using a sample-barcoded 5' primer and a J-beta primer mix. TCRdb itself ran the 5' RACE reads through MiXCR, one entry per CDR3 protein. The table records around 1,100,000 distinct CDR3 sequences, about two fifths of them present only once. V dropped 6 bases and J dropped 8; count of bases not matched to a gene: 14. This CDR3 has 16 residues. The V gene's germline CDR1 is SNHLY and CDR2 FYNNEI. Specimen: blood. V and J are TRBV2 and TRBJ1-4, with 8 bases fitting TRBD1. The TCR was taken from a man aged 18 to 30 in good health. The CDR3 protein is CASSRDRKSVSEKLFF. The CDR3 DNA sequence: TGTGCCAGCAGCCGGGACAGGAAATCGGTCAGCGAAAAACTGTTTTTT. Supplemented by reference TRBV2 and TRBJ1-4, the full variable domain reads EPEVTQTPSHQVTQMGQEVILRCVPISNHLYFYWYRQILGQKVEFLVSFYNNEISEKSEIFDDQFSVERPDGSNFTLKIRSTKLEDSAMYFCASSRDRKSVSEKLFFGSGTQLSVL.